These 4 T cell receptor beta chains share one sample of origin, sequenced in a study of T cells expressing NK-cell markers. For each CDR3 protein, TCRdb gives one entry from its re-call of the 5' RACE reads, without DNA. The sample's table shows approximately 440,000 distinct CDR3 sequences. Sequencing input: blood T cells: a sorted CD56 or NKG2C T cell subset, CD4+ or CD8+ T cells, or bulk PBMC T cells (not recorded which). These receptors were taken from a woman aged 50 to 65 in good health.

This rearrangement joins TRBV30 to TRBJ1-4. CDR1 is GTSNPN, CDR2 SVGIG, per germline (reference sequence). The CDR3 is 14 amino acids. CDR3 sequence: CAWSAIRGGEKLFF.

V is TRBV7-8 and J is TRBJ1-1; the TCRdb call, TRBD1, lacks DNA for checking. This CDR3 region has 13 residues. CDR1 SGHVS and CDR2 FQNEAQ come from the germline V gene. CDR3 protein: CASSLTGVDEAFF.

The chain has TRBV11-2 and TRBJ2-1; TCRdb reports TRBD1, a call that lacks DNA to check it against. There are 16 residues in the CDR3. Germline assignment: CDR1 SGHAT and CDR2 FQNNGV. CDR3: CASSLGSVGAYNEQFF.

The chain links TRBV6-1 to TRBJ2-5; the D gene TCRdb calls, TRBD1, cannot be checked with no DNA. Germline values: CDR1 MNHNS, CDR2 SASEGT. The CDR3 has 15 amino acids. This chain's CDR3 is CASSEPGRGLETQYF.